The clone carrying this T cell receptor (beta chain) was seen a few times. The sample belongs to a study of T-cell reconstitution after alpha-beta-depleted transplantation in children. This sample's TCRbeta library carried unique molecular identifier barcodes. Each CDR3 protein is one row after TCRdb ran MiXCR on the PCR reads. The top ten hold 2% to 3% of the sample, which has approximately 350,000 distinct CDR3 sequences, 10% to 13% seen once. The TCR sequence derives from a human donor who donated a stem cell graft to a child with acute lymphoblastic leukemia. The source was PBMCs from the stem cell graft donor, collected from the stem cell graft.

CDR3 protein: CASSLGLAGGRGYQETQYF. In DNA form, the CDR3 reads TGTGCCAGCAGCTTAGGACTAGCGGGAGGGAGGGGGTACCAAGAGACCCAGTACTTC. This sequence joins TRBV11-2 and TRBJ2-5; TRBD2 matches at 14 bases. The trim removed 1 base at V and 0 bases at J, leaving 7 bases unmatched. Per germline, CDR1 SGHAT and CDR2 FQNNGV. CDR3 length: 19 residues.